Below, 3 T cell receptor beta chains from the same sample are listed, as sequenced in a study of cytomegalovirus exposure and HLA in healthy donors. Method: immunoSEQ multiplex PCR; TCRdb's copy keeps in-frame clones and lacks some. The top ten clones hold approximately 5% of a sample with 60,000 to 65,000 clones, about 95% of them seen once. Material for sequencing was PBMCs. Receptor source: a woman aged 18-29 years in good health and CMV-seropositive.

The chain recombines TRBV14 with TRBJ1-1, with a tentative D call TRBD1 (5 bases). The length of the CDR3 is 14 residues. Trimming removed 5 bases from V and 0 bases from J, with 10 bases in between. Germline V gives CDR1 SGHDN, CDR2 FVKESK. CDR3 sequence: CASSFRGVNTEAFF. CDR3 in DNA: TGTGCCAGCAGCTTCCGGGGGGTGAACACTGAAGCTTTCTTT.

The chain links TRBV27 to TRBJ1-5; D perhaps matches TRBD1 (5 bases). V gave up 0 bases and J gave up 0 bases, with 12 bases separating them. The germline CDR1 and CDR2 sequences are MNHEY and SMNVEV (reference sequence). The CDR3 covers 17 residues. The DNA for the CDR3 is TGTGCCAGCAGTTTATCGGGGGGGGGAGTTAGCAATCAGCCCCAGCATTTT. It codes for CASSLSGGGVSNQPQHF.

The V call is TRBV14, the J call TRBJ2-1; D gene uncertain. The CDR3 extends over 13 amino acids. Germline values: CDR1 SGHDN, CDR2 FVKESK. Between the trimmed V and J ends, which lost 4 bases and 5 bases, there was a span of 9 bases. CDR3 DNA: TGTGCCAGCAGCCTCCCAACGGACAATGAGCAGTTCTTC. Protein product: CASSLPTDNEQFF. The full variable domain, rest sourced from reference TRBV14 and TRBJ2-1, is EAGVTQFPSHSVIEKGQTVTLRCDPISGHDNLYWYRRVMGKEIKFLLHFVKESKQDESGMPNNRFLAERTGGTYSTLKVQPAELEDSGVYFCASSLPTDNEQFFGPGTRLTVL.